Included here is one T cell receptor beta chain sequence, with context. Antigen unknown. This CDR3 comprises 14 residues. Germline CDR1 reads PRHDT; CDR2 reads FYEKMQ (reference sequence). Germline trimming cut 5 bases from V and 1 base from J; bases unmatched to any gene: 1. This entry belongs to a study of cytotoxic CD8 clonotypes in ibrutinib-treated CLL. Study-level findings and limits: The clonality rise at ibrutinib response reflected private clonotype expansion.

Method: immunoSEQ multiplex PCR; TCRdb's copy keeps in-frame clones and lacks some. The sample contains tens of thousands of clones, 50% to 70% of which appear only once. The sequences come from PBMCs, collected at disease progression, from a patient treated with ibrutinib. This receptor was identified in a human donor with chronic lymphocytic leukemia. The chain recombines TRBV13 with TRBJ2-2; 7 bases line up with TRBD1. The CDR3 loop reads CASSTGVNTGELFF. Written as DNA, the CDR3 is TGTGCCAGCAGCACAGGGGTGAACACCGGGGAGCTGTTTTTT.